These 17 T cell receptor beta chains were sequenced from one sample in a study of graft-versus-host responses after intestinal transplantation (dated by TCRdb to the early 2020s). Library prep was done by the immunoSEQ multiplex PCR assay. As stored in TCRdb, this immuneACCESS dataset retains in-frame rearrangements with V and J assigned. A fraction of the clones does not appear; measured against another copy, unresolved V genes explain less than half of the discrepancy, and the remainder lacks a known reason. The sample has some 77,000 clones on record, about 90% of them singletons. The ten largest clones add up to 0.55% to 0.8% of the sample. Specimen: PBMCs, collected 98 days after intestinal transplantation. These receptors were taken from a human patient who received an intestinal transplant, so some T cells may come from the graft donor.

The chain uses TRBV7-2 and TRBJ2-7, with D perhaps TRBD1 or TRBD2 (5 bases each). The germline V gene encodes CDR1 SGHTA and CDR2 FQGNSA. This CDR3 is built from 12 residues. The germline V and J ends were trimmed by 5 bases and 6 bases, with 11 bases remaining between them. The CDR3 bases are TGTGCCAGCAGCCCGGGACGGGGCGAGCAGTACTTC. Translation gives CASSPGRGEQYF. The full variable domain, with the rest looked up from reference TRBV7-2 and TRBJ2-7, is GAGVSQSPSNKVTEKGKDVELRCDPISGHTALYWYRQSLGQGLEFLIYFQGNSAPDKSGLPSDRFSAERTGGSVSTLTIQRTQQEDSAVYLCASSPGRGEQYFGPGTRLTVT.

The chain links TRBV19 to TRBJ2-7, with D perhaps matching TRBD1 (6 bases). Germline CDR1 and CDR2: LNHDA and SQIVND (reference sequence). The V gene lost 1 base and the J gene lost 0 bases, with 13 bases spanning the gap. This CDR3 comprises 16 residues. In DNA form, the CDR3 reads TGTGCCAGTAGTATAGGACACCGACAGGACTCCTACGAGCAGTACTTC. This sequence encodes CASSIGHRQDSYEQYF.

Note on this clone: One end of the junction fails to match germline, which may point to a read error. The chain links TRBV13 to TRBJ2-7; a weak D match, TRBD1 (6 bases). The CDR3 has 14 residues. CDR1 PRHDT and CDR2 FYEKMQ come from the germline V gene (reference sequence). CDR3 residues: CASSSRGPTYGQYF. Here the CDR3 DNA reads TGTGCCAGCAGCTCCAGGGGCCCCACCTACGGGCAGTACTTC.

The chain has TRBV20-1 and TRBJ1-2; no reliable D call. From germline, CDR1 is DFQATT and CDR2 SNEGSKA (reference sequence). This CDR3 has 11 residues. The CDR3 region is CGREGDYGYTF. The CDR3, as DNA: TGCGGACGGGAGGGTGACTATGGCTACACCTTC.

The rearrangement uses TRBV9 and TRBJ1-1, with 12 bases fitting TRBD1. With V trimmed by 3 bases and J by 11 bases, 8 bases remained unmatched. Per the germline V gene, CDR1 is SGDLS and CDR2 is YYNGEE. This CDR3 has 14 residues. CDR3 protein: CASSGSGTGGDAFF. CDR3 DNA: TGTGCCAGCAGCGGATCAGGGACAGGGGGCGACGCTTTCTTT.

This chain links TRBV4-1 with TRBJ2-7, with TRBD2 matching 8 bases. V lost 4 bases and J lost 6; bases outside the gene matches: 14. The CDR3 has 16 amino acids. Germline V lookup: CDR1 MGHRA, CDR2 YSYEKL. Written as DNA, the CDR3 is TGCGCCAGCAGCCCTCAGGGAGTAGCGGGAACAAGCGAGCAGTACTTC. Translated, it gives CASSPQGVAGTSEQYF.

V usage is TRBV5-6 and J usage is TRBJ2-7; 7 bases line up with TRBD2. The ends lost 0 bases at V and 9 bases at J; junction bases unmatched: 3. The germline V gene has CDR1 SGHDT and CDR2 YYEEEE. CDR3 length: 12 amino acids. CDR3 coding DNA: TGTGCCAGCAGCTTGGAAGGGAGGGTGCAGTACTTC. This encodes CASSLEGRVQYF.

This clone was found once. The chain employs TRBV6-1 and TRBJ1-6; D is unresolved. The CDR3 spans 11 residues. Looked up from germline, CDR1 is MNHNS and CDR2 is SASEGT. V was trimmed by 7 bases and J by 7 bases, leaving 5 bases between them. The CDR3, as DNA: TGTGCCAGCATGGGAAATTCACCCCTCCACTTT. Protein product: CASMGNSPLHF.

This sequence joins TRBV4-1 and TRBJ2-7; D is perhaps TRBD1 (5 bases). The CDR3 length is 13 residues. CDR1 and CDR2 (germline): MGHRA, YSYEKL. Trimming removed 6 bases from V and 3 bases from J, with 12 bases in between. CDR3 sequence: CASSPSTDYEQYF. The CDR3 nucleotides are TGCGCCAGCAGTCCTTCGACAGACTACGAGCAGTACTTC.

The chain recombines TRBV6-6 with TRBJ1-3, with D perhaps TRBD1 (5 bases). The CDR3 loop spans 16 amino acids. Germline CDR1 is MNHNY and CDR2 is SVGAGI (reference sequence). The V gene lost 1 base and the J gene lost 0 bases, with 10 bases spanning the gap. CDR3 sequence (DNA): TGTGCCAGCAGTTACTTGACAGAACGCTCTGGAAACACCATATATTTT. Protein product: CASSYLTERSGNTIYF.

This chain uses TRBV4-2 with TRBJ2-3; no reliable D call. CDR3 length: 17 amino acids. The V end was cut by 1 base, the J end by 0 bases, with 14 bases between. Per germline, CDR1 LGHNA and CDR2 YNFKEQ. CDR3 protein: CASSQGGSPSSTDTQYF. CDR3 nucleotides: TGTGCCAGCAGCCAAGGGGGATCTCCTTCTAGCACAGATACGCAGTATTTT.

The chain uses TRBV7-9 and TRBJ1-2; 7 bases are a match to TRBD1. This CDR3 has 17 residues. V dropped 0 bases and J dropped 0; count of bases not matched to a gene: 7. The germline V gene has CDR1 SEHNR and CDR2 FQNEAQ (reference sequence). This CDR3 is CASSLAKGQFPNYGYTF. The CDR3 DNA follows: TGTGCCAGCAGCTTAGCGAAGGGACAGTTCCCTAACTATGGCTACACCTTC.

The chain couples TRBV5-1 to TRBJ1-2; a possible D gene is TRBD1 (6 bases). V lost 3 bases to trimming and J lost 7 bases, with 19 bases between them. Germline V gives CDR1 SGHRS, CDR2 YFSETQ. The CDR3 consists of 15 residues. The chain's CDR3 is CASSSRGAGLFGYTF. In DNA form, the CDR3 reads TGCGCCAGCAGCTCGAGGGGGGCGGGTCTCTTTGGCTACACCTTC. The variable domain in full, with the rest retrieved from reference TRBV5-1 and TRBJ1-2, is KAGVTQTPRYLIKTRGQQVTLSCSPISGHRSVSWYQQTPGQGLQFLFEYFSETQRNKGNFPGRFSGRQFSNSRSEMNVSTLELGDSALYLCASSSRGAGLFGYTFGSGTRLTVV.

The rearrangement links TRBV5-1 to TRBJ2-7, with TRBD2 matching 12 bases. CDR1 is SGHRS and CDR2 is YFSETQ in the germline V gene. The J segment lost 4 bases and the V segment lost 0 bases, leaving 11 bases of the junction unmatched. This CDR3 contains 18 residues. The CDR3 coding sequence is TGCGCCAGCAGCTTGGTCCCTAGCGGGAGGGCCTATGGGTACGAGCAGTACTTC. It yields the protein CASSLVPSGRAYGYEQYF.

The chain recombines TRBV13 with TRBJ2-7, with TRBD2 matching over 7 bases. The CDR3 has 13 amino acids. CDR1 and CDR2 (germline): PRHDT, FYEKMQ (reference sequence). V lost 6 bases to trimming and J lost 6 bases; unmatched junction nucleotides: 8. This CDR3 is CASRFAGDLEQYF. In DNA form, the CDR3 reads TGTGCCAGCAGGTTTGCGGGAGATCTCGAGCAGTACTTC.

The chain joins TRBV30 to TRBJ2-7, with TRBD2 as a possible D gene (5 bases). The CDR3 contains 14 residues. Germline CDR1 and CDR2: GTSNPN and SVGIG (reference sequence). Trimming took 0 bases from V and 4 from J, leaving 13 bases between them. The CDR3 DNA is TGTGCCTGGAGTGTAGAAGCAGCGGTATACGAGCAGTACTTC. This codes for CAWSVEAAVYEQYF.

The DNA for the CDR3 is TGCGCCAGCAGCTCTTCTCGGGGACTGAACACTGAAGCTTTCTTT. This sequence encodes CASSSSRGLNTEAFF. This rearrangement joins TRBV5-1 to TRBJ1-1; D is possibly TRBD1 (5 bases). The germline V and J ends were trimmed by 3 bases and 0 bases, with 12 bases remaining between them. Germline lookup yields CDR1 SGHRS and CDR2 YFSETQ. The CDR3 runs 15 residues.